What follows describes a single T cell receptor (beta chain). What it binds is not known. The study pooled second doses at about 4 or about 12 weeks. From germline, CDR1 is MGHRA and CDR2 YSYEKL. The CDR3 runs 14 residues. The J segment lost 4 bases and the V segment lost 2 bases, leaving 4 bases of the junction unmatched. Some clones are missing from TCRdb's copy, which holds only in-frame ones; the method was immunoSEQ multiplex PCR. This table has 150,000 to 200,000 clones, 80% to 95% appearing once. The source of the sample is a study of T cell responses to AZD1222 COVID-19 vaccine. The study's findings and limits: The study reported that nearly half of spike-specific TCRs target unmutated variant regions. Along spike, vaccine-associated CD4 TCRs were found throughout, with dominance at 160-218 and 743-854. Only 5 or 6 AZD1222 recipients were seropositive at baseline.

The sequence derives from an adult who received the AZD1222 COVID-19 vaccine. The gene calls are TRBV4-1 and TRBJ1-2; 7 bases agree with TRBD1. The material was peripheral blood, obtained 28 days after the second AZD1222 dose. The CDR3 loop is CASSQTGQPYGYTF. The CDR3 coding sequence is TGCGCCAGCAGCCAAACGGGACAGCCCTATGGCTACACCTTC.